The 21 T cell receptor beta chains given below trace back to one sample, sequenced in a study of sequential checkpoint blockade in melanoma. Treatment here: randomized to nivolumab then ipilimumab (arm A) or the reverse (arm B). Produced via immunoSEQ multiplex PCR; TCRdb's table is partial and in-frame only. The table shows about 230 clones, with about 14% occurring only once. The specimen was tumor tissue (inferred from file names), collected from a patient given nivolumab and ipilimumab in sequence. These receptors all stem from a human donor with melanoma.

The chain has TRBV19 and TRBJ2-1, with D hard to call. The germline gives CDR1 LNHDA, CDR2 SQIVND (reference sequence). Trimming shortened V by 6 bases and J by 4 bases, and 19 bases separated the two germline ends. CDR3 length equals 16 residues. CDR3 in amino acids: CASSPRAVLLYNEQFF. The CDR3 DNA is TGTGCCAGTAGCCCTAGGGCAGTTTTACTTTACAATGAGCAGTTCTTC.

The rearrangement uses TRBV28 and TRBJ2-3; 9 nucleotides line up with TRBD1. Germline assignment: CDR1 MDHEN and CDR2 SYDVKM. CDR3 length equals 15 residues. J lost 4 bases, V lost 3 bases, and 5 bases had no gene match. The CDR3 loop reads CASSLTGGLADTQYF. CDR3 sequence (DNA): TGTGCCAGCAGTTTGACAGGGGGATTAGCAGATACGCAGTATTTT.

The chain is built from TRBV10-2 and TRBJ2-7; TRBD1 or TRBD2 may be the D gene (5 bases each). Germline V gives CDR1 WSHSY, CDR2 SAAADI. This CDR3 spans 12 amino acids. The germline V and J ends were trimmed by 6 bases and 2 bases, with 8 bases remaining between them. CDR3 bases: TGCGCCAGCAGGGGGGACGCCTACGAGCAGTACGTC. Translating it yields CASRGDAYEQYV.

The rearrangement joins TRBV29-1 to TRBJ2-1; a possible D gene is TRBD2 (5 bases). Germline loops: CDR1 SQVTM, CDR2 ANQGSEA. The CDR3 consists of 12 residues. The DNA for the CDR3 is TGCAGGACCAAGTCGGGGAACAATGAGCAGTTCTTC. Translation: CRTKSGNNEQFF.

This clone is deemed large. The chain joins TRBV11-3 to TRBJ1-3; D ambiguous. From germline, CDR1 is SGHNT and CDR2 YENEEA. This CDR3 spans 15 amino acids. V lost 5 bases and J lost 0, with 11 bases in between. The DNA for the CDR3 is TGTGCCAGCAGCGAAGACGGCAACTCTGGAAACACCATATATTTT. It encodes CASSEDGNSGNTIYF.

The chain links TRBV6-8 to TRBJ1-3, with no clear D. The ends were cut back, 6 bases at V and 1 base at J, with 10 bases in the middle. Germline loops: CDR1 MNHGY, CDR2 SAAAGT. The CDR3 spans 14 residues. The CDR3 DNA reads TGTGCCAGCAGGACCCGTTCTTCTGGAAACACCATATATTTT. Amino acids: CASRTRSSGNTIYF.

This clone is large by share. The rearrangement links TRBV11-3 to TRBJ2-7; 13 bases agree with TRBD2. From germline, CDR1 is SGHNT and CDR2 YENEEA. V trimming: 5 bases; J trimming: 3 bases; junction bases outside the gene matches: 4. The CDR3 is 15 residues long. The CDR3: CASSPGLAGFYEQYF. The CDR3 nucleotides read TGTGCCAGCAGCCCGGGACTAGCGGGGTTCTACGAGCAGTACTTC.

This clone was counted only a few times. The chain couples TRBV6-8 to TRBJ1-2, with D uncertain. The V and J ends lost 0 bases and 6 bases respectively, with 8 bases between them. The CDR3 totals 13 residues. Germline values: CDR1 MNHGY, CDR2 SAAAGT. The CDR3 sequence is CASSYSKGNGYTF. The CDR3, as DNA: TGTGCCAGCAGTTACTCAAAGGGAAATGGCTACACCTTC.

This CDR3 is CASSLAGGKDTQYF. The CDR3 DNA reads as TGCGCCAGCAGCTTAGCGGGAGGGAAAGATACGCAGTATTTT. The chain has TRBV5-1 and TRBJ2-3, with 10 bases fitting TRBD2. Per the germline V gene, CDR1 is SGHRS and CDR2 is YFSETQ. The ends lost 2 bases at V and 5 bases at J; junction bases unmatched: 2. The CDR3 covers 14 residues.

This clone occurred a few times. This chain links TRBV23-1 with TRBJ2-5; TRBD2 is a possible D gene (6 bases). TRBV23-1 counts as an open reading frame of uncertain function. This CDR3 has 14 residues. Trimming took off 6 bases at V and 7 bases at J, with 18 bases between the two ends. The CDR3 loop reads CASSQAGLQRTQYF. The CDR3 bases are TGCGCCAGCAGCCAAGCGGGTCTCCAGAGGACCCAGTACTTC.

V is TRBV29-1 and J is TRBJ2-7; a weak D match, TRBD2 (5 bases). V gave up 4 bases and J gave up 0 bases, with 10 bases separating them. Germline assignment: CDR1 SQVTM and CDR2 ANQGSEA. The CDR3 runs 13 residues. CDR3 residues: CSVAEGSSYEQYF. For the CDR3, the DNA is TGCAGCGTTGCAGAGGGAAGCTCCTACGAGCAGTACTTC.

The chain carries TRBV5-1 and TRBJ2-2; D is unresolved. Per germline, CDR1 SGHRS and CDR2 YFSETQ. The V and J ends lost 0 bases and 3 bases respectively, with 6 bases between them. The CDR3 is 14 amino acids. The CDR3 DNA is TGCGCCAGCAGCTTGGGGGCCGACACCGGGGAGCTGTTTTTT. This gives the protein CASSLGADTGELFF.

V is TRBV5-1 and J is TRBJ1-4, with D possibly TRBD1 on 5 matching bases. The CDR3 sequence is 16 residues long. Germline V gene lookup returns CDR1 SGHRS and CDR2 YFSETQ. The V end was cut by 7 bases, the J end by 5 bases, with 21 bases between. The CDR3 sequence: CASSAGVAGENEKLFF. DNA of the CDR3: TGCGCCAGCTCCGCCGGGGTGGCGGGGGAGAATGAAAAACTGTTTTTT.

This clone came up a few times. The chain links TRBV6-8 to TRBJ2-7, with D perhaps matching TRBD1 (5 bases). Germline CDR1 is MNHGY and CDR2 is SAAAGT. Trimming removed 4 bases from V and 0 bases from J, with 16 bases in between. The CDR3 runs to 16 residues. CDR3 sequence: CASSSPPHRSSYEQYV. CDR3 coding DNA: TGTGCCAGCAGTTCGCCCCCTCACAGGAGCTCCTACGAGCAGTACGTC.

This clone was seen a handful of times. The J gene is TRBJ2-3, the V gene TRBV6-8; D is uncertain. CDR1 and CDR2 (germline): MNHGY, SAAAGT. This CDR3 region has 14 residues. Trimming left V 2 bases short and J 0 bases short, with 6 bases between. The CDR3 sequence is CASSYGSSTDTQYF. The DNA for the CDR3 is TGTGCCAGCAGTTACGGATCTAGCACAGATACGCAGTATTTT.

This sequence joins TRBV28 and TRBJ2-7; D is tentatively TRBD1 or TRBD2 (5 bases each). CDR3 size: 14 residues. Trimming cost V 3 bases and J 0 bases, with 9 bases left between them. Germline V CDR1 and CDR2: MDHEN, SYDVKM. The CDR3 DNA is TGTGCCAGCAGTTTTCCAGGGAGCTCCTACGAGCAGTACTTC. Translation gives CASSFPGSSYEQYF.

This clone rates as large (0.1 to 1%). The J gene is TRBJ2-1, the V gene TRBV11-3, with D perhaps matching TRBD2 (6 bases). Germline CDR1 SGHNT, CDR2 YENEEA. Between the trimmed V and J ends, which lost 3 bases and 7 bases, there was a span of 19 bases. The CDR3 is made up of 16 amino acids. In nucleotides, the CDR3 is TGTGCCAGCAGCTTGACGCTGCGGCGGGGTAGGAATGAGCAGTTCTTC. This gives the protein CASSLTLRRGRNEQFF.

This clone rates as large. This sequence joins TRBV11-3 and TRBJ1-2; 7 bases are shared with TRBD1. V lost 5 bases, J lost 4 bases, and 7 bases stayed unmatched. The germline V gene has CDR1 SGHNT and CDR2 YENEEA. CDR3 length: 14 amino acids. CDR3 region: CASSPGTDGYGYTF. The CDR3 nucleotides are TGTGCCAGCAGCCCCGGGACAGACGGCTATGGCTACACCTTC.

This clone was seen a few times. This chain links TRBV6-8 with TRBJ2-3, with a tentative D call TRBD1 (5 bases). This CDR3 is built from 14 residues. Trimming left V 6 bases short and J 1 base short, with 11 bases between. Germline V CDR1 and CDR2: MNHGY, SAAAGT. The DNA for the CDR3 is TGTGCCAGCAGCCGGCAGGGTGGCACAGATACGCAGTATTTT. This gives the protein CASSRQGGTDTQYF.

There are a few counts of this clone. This sequence joins TRBV30 and TRBJ1-3; no clear D. This CDR3 is built from 12 residues. Germline V CDR1 and CDR2: GTSNPN, SVGIG (reference sequence). The ends were cut back, 8 bases at V and 2 bases at J, with 10 bases in the middle. This chain's CDR3 is CARITTGNTIYF. CDR3 in DNA: TGTGCCCGTATAACGACTGGAAACACCATATATTTT.

This clone ranks as large. V usage is TRBV11-3 and J usage is TRBJ2-2; D may be TRBD1 (6 bases). Germline V CDR1 and CDR2: SGHNT, YENEEA. CDR3 length: 15 residues. V was clipped by 6 bases and J by 5 bases, with 16 bases between them. The DNA of the CDR3 is TGTGCCAGCAGACAACCGGGACAAGGGACCGGGGAGCTGTTTTTT. Protein product: CASRQPGQGTGELFF.